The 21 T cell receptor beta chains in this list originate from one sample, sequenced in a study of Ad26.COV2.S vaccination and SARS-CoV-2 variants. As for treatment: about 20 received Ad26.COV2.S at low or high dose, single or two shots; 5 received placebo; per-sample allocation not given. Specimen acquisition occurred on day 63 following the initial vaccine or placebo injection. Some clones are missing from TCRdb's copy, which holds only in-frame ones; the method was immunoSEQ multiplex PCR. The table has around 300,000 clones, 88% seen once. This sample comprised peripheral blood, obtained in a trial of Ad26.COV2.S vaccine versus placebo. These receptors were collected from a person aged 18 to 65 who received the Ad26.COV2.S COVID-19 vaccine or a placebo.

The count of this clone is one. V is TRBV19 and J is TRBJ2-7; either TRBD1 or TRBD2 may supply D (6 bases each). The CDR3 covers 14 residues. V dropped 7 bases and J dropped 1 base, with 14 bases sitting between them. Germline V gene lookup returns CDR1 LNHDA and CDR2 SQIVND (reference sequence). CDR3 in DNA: TGTGCCAGTAATGGAGGGGGACCTTCCTACGAGCAGTACTTC. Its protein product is CASNGGGPSYEQYF.

The CDR3 here is CAWARTGLSYEQYF. The CDR3 bases are TGTGCCTGGGCCCGGACAGGCCTCAGCTACGAGCAGTACTTC. V gene TRBV30 combines with J gene TRBJ2-7, with 7 bases fitting TRBD1. The germline CDR1 and CDR2 sequences are GTSNPN and SVGIG (reference sequence). The V and J ends lost 5 bases and 3 bases, in that order; junction bases with no gene match: 10. The CDR3 sequence is 14 residues long.

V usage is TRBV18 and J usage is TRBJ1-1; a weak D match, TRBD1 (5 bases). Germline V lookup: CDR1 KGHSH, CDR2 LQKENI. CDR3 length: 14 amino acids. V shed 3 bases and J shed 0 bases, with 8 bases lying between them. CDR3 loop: CASSPGGMNTEAFF. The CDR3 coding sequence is TGTGCCAGCTCACCGGGGGGAATGAACACTGAAGCTTTCTTT.

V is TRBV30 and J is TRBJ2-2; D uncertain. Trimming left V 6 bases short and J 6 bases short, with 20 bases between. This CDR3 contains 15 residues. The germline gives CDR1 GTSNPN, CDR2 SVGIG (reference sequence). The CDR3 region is CACTPSTQVAGELFF. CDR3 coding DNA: TGTGCCTGTACTCCGTCAACCCAGGTAGCCGGGGAGCTGTTTTTT.

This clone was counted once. CDR3 nucleotide sequence: TGTGCCAGCAGCTTCCCCGGGACAGGGGAAGCTTTCTTT. It encodes CASSFPGTGEAFF. The genes are TRBV11-2 and TRBJ1-1, with 9 bases lining up with TRBD1. J was trimmed by 8 bases and V by 3 bases; bases with no gene match: 4. Germline CDR1 SGHAT, CDR2 FQNNGV. There are 13 residues in the CDR3.

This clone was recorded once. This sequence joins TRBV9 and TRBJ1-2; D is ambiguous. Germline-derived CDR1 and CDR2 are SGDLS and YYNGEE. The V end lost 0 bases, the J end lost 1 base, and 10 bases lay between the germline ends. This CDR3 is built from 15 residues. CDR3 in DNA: TGTGCCAGCAGCGTAGAGGCAGCGGGTAACTATGGCTACACCTTC. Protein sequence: CASSVEAAGNYGYTF.

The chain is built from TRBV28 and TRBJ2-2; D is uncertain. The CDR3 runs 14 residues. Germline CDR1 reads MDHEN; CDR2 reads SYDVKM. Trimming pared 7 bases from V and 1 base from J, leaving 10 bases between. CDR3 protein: CASTYRGNTGELFF. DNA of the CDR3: TGTGCCAGCACCTATCGAGGGAACACCGGGGAGCTGTTTTTT.

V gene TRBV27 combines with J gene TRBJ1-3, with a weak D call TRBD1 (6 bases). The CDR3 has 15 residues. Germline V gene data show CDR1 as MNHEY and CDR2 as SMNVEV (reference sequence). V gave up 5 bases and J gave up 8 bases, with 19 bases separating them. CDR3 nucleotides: TGTGCCAGCAGTATGACAGGCCCTGTCGGGGACACCATATATTTT. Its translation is CASSMTGPVGDTIYF.

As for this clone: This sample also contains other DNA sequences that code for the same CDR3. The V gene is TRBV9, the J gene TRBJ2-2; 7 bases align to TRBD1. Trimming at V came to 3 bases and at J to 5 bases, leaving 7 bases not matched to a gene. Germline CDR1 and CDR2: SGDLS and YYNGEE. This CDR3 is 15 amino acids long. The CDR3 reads CASSAPGQLTGELFF. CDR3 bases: TGTGCCAGCAGCGCACCGGGACAGCTTACCGGGGAGCTGTTTTTT.

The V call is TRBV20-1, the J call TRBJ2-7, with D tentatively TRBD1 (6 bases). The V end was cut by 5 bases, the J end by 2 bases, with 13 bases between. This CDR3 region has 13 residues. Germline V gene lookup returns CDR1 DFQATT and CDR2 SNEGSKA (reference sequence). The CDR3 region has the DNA TGCAGTGCTCGTGGGGACACCACCTACGAGCAGTACTTC. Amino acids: CSARGDTTYEQYF.

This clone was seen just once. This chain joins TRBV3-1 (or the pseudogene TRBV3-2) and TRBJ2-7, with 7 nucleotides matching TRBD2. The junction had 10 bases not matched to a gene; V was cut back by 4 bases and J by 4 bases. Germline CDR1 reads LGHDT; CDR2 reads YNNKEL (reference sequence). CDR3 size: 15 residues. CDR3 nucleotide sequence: TGTGCCAGCAGCCTCCCCGGGACTATGAGTTACGAGCAGTACTTC. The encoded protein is CASSLPGTMSYEQYF.

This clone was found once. The CDR3 nucleotides read TGTGCCAGCAGGCGCCGTGACAGGGGCTCCTACGAGCAGTACTTC. Encoded protein: CASRRRDRGSYEQYF. The chain recombines TRBV6-5 with TRBJ2-7, with 8 positions matching TRBD1. The CDR3 covers 15 residues. The junction had 7 bases not matched to a gene; V was cut back by 6 bases and J by 0 bases. The germline CDR1 and CDR2 sequences are MNHEY and SVGAGI.

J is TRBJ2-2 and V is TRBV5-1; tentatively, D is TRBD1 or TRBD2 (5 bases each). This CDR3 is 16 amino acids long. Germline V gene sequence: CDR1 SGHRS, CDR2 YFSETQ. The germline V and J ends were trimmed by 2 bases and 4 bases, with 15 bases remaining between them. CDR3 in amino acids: CASSFESGSGTGELFF. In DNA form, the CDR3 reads TGCGCCAGCAGCTTTGAATCAGGGAGCGGCACCGGGGAGCTGTTTTTT.

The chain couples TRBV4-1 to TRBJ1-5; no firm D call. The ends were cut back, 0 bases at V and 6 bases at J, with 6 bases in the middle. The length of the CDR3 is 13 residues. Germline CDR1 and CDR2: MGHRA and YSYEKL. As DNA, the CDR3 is TGCGCCAGCAGCCAAGACCATCGTCAGCCCCAGCATTTT. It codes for CASSQDHRQPQHF.

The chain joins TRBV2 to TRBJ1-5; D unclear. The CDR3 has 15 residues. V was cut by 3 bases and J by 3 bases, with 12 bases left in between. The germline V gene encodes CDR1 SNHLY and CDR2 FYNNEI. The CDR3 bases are TGTGCCAGCAGTGACGGCAGCTCCCACAATCAGCCCCAGCATTTT. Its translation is CASSDGSSHNQPQHF.

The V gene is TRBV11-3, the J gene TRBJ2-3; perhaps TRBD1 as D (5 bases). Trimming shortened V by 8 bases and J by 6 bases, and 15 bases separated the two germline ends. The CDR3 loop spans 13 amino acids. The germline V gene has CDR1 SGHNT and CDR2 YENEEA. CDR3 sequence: CASARGVEDTQYF. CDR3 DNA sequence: TGTGCCAGCGCAAGGGGTGTAGAGGATACGCAGTATTTT.

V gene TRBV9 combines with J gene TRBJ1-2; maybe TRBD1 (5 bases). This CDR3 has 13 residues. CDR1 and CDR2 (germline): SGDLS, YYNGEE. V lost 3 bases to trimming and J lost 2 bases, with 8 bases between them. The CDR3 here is CASSGGANYGYTF. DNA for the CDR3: TGTGCCAGCAGCGGAGGGGCGAACTATGGCTACACCTTC. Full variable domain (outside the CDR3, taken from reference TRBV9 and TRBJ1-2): DSGVTQTPKHLITATGQRVTLRCSPRSGDLSVYWYQQSLDQGLQFLIQYYNGEERAKGNILERFSAQQFPDLHSELNLSSLELGDSALYFCASSGGANYGYTFGSGTRLTVV.

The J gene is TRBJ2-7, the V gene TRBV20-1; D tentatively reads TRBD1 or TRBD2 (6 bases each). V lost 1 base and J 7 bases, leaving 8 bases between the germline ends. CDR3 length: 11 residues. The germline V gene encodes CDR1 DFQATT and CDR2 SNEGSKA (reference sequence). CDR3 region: CSARGRGEQYF. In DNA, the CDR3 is TGCAGTGCTAGAGGGAGGGGGGAGCAGTACTTC.

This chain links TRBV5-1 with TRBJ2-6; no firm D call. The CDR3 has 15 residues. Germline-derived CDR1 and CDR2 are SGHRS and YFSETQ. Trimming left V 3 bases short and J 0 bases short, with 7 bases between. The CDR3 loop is CASSSDNSGANVLTF. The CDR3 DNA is TGCGCCAGCAGCTCTGACAACTCTGGGGCCAACGTCCTGACTTTC.

CDR3 in amino acids: CASSPERTLGGKPQHF. The CDR3 DNA reads as TGTGCCAGCAGCCCAGAACGAACCTTGGGGGGGAAGCCCCAGCATTTT. This chain links TRBV7-2 with TRBJ1-5; TRBD1 might be the D (5 bases). V gave up 5 bases and J gave up 8 bases, with 22 bases separating them. The CDR3 sequence is 16 residues long. Germline CDR1 reads SGHTA; CDR2 reads FQGNSA.

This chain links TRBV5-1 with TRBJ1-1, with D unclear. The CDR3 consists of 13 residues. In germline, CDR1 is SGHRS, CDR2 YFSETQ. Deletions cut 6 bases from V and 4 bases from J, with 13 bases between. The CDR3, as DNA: TGCGCCAGCACCAGCATTCGGGGCACTGAAGCTTTCTTT. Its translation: CASTSIRGTEAFF. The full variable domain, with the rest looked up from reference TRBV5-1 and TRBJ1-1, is KAGVTQTPRYLIKTRGQQVTLSCSPISGHRSVSWYQQTPGQGLQFLFEYFSETQRNKGNFPGRFSGRQFSNSRSEMNVSTLELGDSALYLCASTSIRGTEAFFGQGTRLTVV.